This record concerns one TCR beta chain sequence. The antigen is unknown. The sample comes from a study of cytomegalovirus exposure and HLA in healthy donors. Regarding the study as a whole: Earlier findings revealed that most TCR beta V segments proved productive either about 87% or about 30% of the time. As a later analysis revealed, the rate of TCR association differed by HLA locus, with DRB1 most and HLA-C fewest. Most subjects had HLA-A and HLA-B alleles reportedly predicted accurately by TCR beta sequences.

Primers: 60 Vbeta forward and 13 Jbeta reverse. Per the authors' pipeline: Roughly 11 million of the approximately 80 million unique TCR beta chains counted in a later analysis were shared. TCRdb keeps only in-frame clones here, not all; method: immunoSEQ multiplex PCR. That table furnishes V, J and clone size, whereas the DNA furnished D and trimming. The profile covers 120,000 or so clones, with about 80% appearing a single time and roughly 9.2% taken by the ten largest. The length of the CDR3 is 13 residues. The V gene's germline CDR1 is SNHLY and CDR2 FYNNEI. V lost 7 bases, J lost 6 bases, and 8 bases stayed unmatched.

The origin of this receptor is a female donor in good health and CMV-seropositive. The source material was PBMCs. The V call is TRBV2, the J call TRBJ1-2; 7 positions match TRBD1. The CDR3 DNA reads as TGTGCCAGCATGGGCAGGGGGTTGCATGGCTACACCTTC. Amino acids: CASMGRGLHGYTF. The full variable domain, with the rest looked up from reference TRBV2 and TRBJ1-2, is EPEVTQTPSHQVTQMGQEVILRCVPISNHLYFYWYRQILGQKVEFLVSFYNNEISEKSEIFDDQFSVERPDGSNFTLKIRSTKLEDSAMYFCASMGRGLHGYTFGSGTRLTVV.